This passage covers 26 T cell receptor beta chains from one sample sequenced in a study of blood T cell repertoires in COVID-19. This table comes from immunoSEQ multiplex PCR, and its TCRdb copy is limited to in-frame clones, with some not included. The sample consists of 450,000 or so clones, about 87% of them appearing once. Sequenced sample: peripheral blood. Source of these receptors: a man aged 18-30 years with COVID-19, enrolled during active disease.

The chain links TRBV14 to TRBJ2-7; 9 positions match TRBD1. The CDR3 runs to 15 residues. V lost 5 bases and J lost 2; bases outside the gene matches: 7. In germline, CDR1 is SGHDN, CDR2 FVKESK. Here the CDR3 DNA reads TGTGCCAGCAGCACCGGACAGGGGCCAGCCTACGAGCAGTACTTC. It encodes CASSTGQGPAYEQYF. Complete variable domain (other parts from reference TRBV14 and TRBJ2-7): EAGVTQFPSHSVIEKGQTVTLRCDPISGHDNLYWYRRVMGKEIKFLLHFVKESKQDESGMPNNRFLAERTGGTYSTLKVQPAELEDSGVYFCASSTGQGPAYEQYFGPGTRLTVT.

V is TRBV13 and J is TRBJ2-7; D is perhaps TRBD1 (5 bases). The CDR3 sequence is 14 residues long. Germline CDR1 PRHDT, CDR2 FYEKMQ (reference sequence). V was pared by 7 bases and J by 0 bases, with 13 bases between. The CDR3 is CASTLTASSYEQYF. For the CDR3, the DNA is TGTGCCAGCACCTTGACAGCAAGCTCCTACGAGCAGTACTTC.

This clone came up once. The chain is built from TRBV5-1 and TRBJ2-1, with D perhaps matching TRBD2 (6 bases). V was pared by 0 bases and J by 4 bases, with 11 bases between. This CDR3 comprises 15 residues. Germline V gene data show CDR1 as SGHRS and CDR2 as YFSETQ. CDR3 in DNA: TGCGCCAGCAGCTTGGGAGTGGGGACTTACAATGAGCAGTTCTTC. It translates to CASSLGVGTYNEQFF.

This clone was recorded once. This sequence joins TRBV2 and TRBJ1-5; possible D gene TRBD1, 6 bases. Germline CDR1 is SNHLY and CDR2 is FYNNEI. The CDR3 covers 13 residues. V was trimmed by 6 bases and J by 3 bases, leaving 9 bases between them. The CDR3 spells CASRDSSNQPQHF. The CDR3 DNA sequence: TGTGCCAGCAGGGACAGTTCCAATCAGCCCCAGCATTTT.

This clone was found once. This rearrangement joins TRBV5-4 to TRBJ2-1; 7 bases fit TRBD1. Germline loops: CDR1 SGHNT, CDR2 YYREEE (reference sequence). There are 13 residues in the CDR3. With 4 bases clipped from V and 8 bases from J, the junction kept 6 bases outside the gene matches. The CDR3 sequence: CASSPGTDDEQFF. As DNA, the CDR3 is TGTGCCAGCAGCCCGGGGACAGACGATGAGCAGTTCTTC.

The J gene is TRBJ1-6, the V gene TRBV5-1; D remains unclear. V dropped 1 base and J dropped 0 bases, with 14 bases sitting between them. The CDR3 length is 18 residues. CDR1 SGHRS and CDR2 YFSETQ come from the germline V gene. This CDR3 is CASSLNWAGNSYNSPLHF. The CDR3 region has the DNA TGCGCCAGCAGCTTGAATTGGGCAGGCAACTCCTATAATTCACCCCTCCACTTT.

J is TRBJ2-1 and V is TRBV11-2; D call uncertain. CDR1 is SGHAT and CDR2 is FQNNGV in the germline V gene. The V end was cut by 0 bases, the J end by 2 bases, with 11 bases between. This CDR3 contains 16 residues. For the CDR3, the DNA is TGTGCCAGCAGCTTAGATAACCTGGCCCCCTACAATGAGCAGTTCTTC. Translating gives CASSLDNLAPYNEQFF.

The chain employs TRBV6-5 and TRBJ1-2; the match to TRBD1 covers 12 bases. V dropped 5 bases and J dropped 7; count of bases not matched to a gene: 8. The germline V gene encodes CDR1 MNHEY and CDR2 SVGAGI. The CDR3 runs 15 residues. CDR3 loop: CASSHRGQGASGYTF. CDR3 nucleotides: TGTGCCAGCAGTCACCGGGGACAGGGGGCGAGTGGCTACACCTTC.

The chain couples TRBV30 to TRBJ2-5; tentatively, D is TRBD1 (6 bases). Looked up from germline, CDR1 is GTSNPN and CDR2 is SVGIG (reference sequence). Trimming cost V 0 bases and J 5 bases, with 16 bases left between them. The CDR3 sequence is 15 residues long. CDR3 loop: CAWSVGRLRGETQYF. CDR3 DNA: TGTGCCTGGAGTGTTGGTCGGCTAAGGGGGGAGACCCAGTACTTC.

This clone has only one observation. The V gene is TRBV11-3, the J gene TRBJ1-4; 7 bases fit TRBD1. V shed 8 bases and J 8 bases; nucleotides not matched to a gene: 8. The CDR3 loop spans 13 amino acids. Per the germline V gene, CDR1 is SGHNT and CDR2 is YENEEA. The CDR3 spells CASLQGSREKLFF. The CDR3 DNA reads TGTGCCAGCTTACAGGGGTCAAGGGAAAAACTGTTTTTT.

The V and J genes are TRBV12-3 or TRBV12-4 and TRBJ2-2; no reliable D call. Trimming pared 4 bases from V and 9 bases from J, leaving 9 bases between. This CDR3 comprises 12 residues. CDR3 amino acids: CASSSGFRELFF. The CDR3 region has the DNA TGTGCCAGCAGTTCCGGGTTTCGGGAGCTGTTTTTT.

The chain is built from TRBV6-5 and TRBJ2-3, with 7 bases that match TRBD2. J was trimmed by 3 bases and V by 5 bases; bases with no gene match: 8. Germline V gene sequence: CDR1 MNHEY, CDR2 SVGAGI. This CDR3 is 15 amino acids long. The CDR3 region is CASSRGGFWTDTQYF. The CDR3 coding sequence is TGTGCCAGCAGTCGCGGGGGATTCTGGACAGATACGCAGTATTTT.

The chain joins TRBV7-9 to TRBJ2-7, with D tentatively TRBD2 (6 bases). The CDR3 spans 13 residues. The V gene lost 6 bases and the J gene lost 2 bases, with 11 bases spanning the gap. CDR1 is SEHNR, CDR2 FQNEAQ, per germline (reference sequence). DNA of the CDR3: TGTGCCAGCAGGCGGGACGGAGCCTACGAGCAGTACTTC. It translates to CASRRDGAYEQYF.

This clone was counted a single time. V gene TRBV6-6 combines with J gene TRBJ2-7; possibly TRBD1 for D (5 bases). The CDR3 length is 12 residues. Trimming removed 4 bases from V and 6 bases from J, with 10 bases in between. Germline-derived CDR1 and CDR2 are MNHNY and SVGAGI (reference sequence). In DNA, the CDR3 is TGTGCCAGCAGTTTCCAGGGCTCCGAGCAGTACTTC. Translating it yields CASSFQGSEQYF.

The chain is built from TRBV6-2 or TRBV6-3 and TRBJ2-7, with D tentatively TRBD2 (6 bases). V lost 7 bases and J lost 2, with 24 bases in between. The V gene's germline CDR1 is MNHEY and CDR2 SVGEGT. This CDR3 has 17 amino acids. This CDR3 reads CASTPELLATTPYEQYF. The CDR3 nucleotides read TGTGCCAGCACCCCGGAACTTCTAGCGACAACCCCCTACGAGCAGTACTTC.

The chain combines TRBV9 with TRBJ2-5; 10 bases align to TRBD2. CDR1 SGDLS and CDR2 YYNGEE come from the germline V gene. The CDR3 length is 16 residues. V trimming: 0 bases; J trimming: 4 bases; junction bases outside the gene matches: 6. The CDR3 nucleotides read TGTGCCAGCAGCGTAGGTCTAGCGGGGGCCGGAGAGACCCAGTACTTC. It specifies CASSVGLAGAGETQYF.

The CDR3 bases are TGTGCCAGCAGCATGGGGGGATTCTTTGCAGCTTTCTTT. As protein: CASSMGGFFAAFF. The chain recombines TRBV12-3 or TRBV12-4 with TRBJ1-1; D is perhaps TRBD1 (5 bases). This CDR3 is built from 13 residues. The V end was cut by 6 bases, the J end by 10 bases, with 18 bases between.

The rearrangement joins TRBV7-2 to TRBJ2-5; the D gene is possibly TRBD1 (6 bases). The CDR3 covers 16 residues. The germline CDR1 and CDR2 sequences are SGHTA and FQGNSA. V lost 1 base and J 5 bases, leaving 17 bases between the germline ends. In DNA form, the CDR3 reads TGTGCCAGCAGCTTAGATAGCTGGGGGCCAGAGGAGACCCAGTACTTC. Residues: CASSLDSWGPEETQYF.

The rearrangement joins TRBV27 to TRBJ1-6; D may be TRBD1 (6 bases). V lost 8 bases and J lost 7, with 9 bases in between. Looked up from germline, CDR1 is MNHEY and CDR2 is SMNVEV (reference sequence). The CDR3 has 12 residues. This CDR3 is CASGGQNSPLHF. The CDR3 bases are TGTGCCAGCGGGGGCCAAAATTCACCCCTCCACTTT.

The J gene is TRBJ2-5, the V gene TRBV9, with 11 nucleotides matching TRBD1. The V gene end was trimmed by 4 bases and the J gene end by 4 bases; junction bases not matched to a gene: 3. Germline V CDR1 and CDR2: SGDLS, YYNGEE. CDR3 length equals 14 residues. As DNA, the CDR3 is TGTGCCAGCAGCCGGGACAGGGGGGGAGAGACCCAGTACTTC. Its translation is CASSRDRGGETQYF.

The CDR3 DNA is TGTGCCAGCAGCTTGCCGGTGCAGGGTTCACCCCTCCACTTT. Protein: CASSLPVQGSPLHF. V gene TRBV7-9 combines with J gene TRBJ1-6; a weak D match, TRBD1 (5 bases). V lost 3 bases and J 9 bases, leaving 12 bases between the germline ends. Germline CDR1 and CDR2: SEHNR and FQNEAQ (reference sequence). This CDR3 region has 14 residues. Using reference TRBV7-9 and TRBJ1-6 for the parts outside the CDR3, the full variable domain is DTGVSQNPRHKITKRGQNVTFRCDPISEHNRLYWYRQTLGQGPEFLTYFQNEAQLEKSRLLSDRFSAERPKGSFSTLEIQRTEQGDSAMYLCASSLPVQGSPLHFGNGTRLTVT.

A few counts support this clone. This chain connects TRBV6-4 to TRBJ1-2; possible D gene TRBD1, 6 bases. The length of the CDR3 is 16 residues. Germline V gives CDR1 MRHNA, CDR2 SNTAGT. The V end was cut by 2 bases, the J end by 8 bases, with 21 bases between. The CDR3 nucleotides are TGTGCCAGCAGTGACGGGGACACCCACCTTTCTGGGGGCTACACCTTC. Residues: CASSDGDTHLSGGYTF.

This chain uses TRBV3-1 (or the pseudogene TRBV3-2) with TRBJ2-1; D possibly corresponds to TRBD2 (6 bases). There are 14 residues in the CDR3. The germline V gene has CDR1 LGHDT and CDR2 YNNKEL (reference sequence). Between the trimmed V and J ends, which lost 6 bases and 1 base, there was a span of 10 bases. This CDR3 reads CASRGGVSYNEQFF. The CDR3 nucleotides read TGTGCCAGCAGGGGGGGAGTTTCCTACAATGAGCAGTTCTTC.

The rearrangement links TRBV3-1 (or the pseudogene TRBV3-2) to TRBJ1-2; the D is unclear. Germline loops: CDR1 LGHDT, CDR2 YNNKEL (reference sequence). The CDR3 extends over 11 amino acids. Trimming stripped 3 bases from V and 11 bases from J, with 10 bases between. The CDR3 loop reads CASSQYSLYTF. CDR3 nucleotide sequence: TGTGCCAGCAGCCAGTACAGTTTATACACCTTC.

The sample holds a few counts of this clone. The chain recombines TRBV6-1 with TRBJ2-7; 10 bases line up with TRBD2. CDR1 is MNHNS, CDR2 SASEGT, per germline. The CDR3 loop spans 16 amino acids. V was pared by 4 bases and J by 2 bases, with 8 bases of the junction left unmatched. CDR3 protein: CASSGSGGADAYEQYF. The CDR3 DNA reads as TGTGCCAGCAGTGGGAGCGGGGGGGCGGACGCCTACGAGCAGTACTTC.

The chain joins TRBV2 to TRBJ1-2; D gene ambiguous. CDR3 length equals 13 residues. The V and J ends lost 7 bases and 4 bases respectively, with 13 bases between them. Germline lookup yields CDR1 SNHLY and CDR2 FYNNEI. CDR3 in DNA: TGTGCCAGCAACGTGGAGGGCGGCTATGGCTACACCTTC. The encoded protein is CASNVEGGYGYTF. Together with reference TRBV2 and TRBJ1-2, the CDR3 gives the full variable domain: EPEVTQTPSHQVTQMGQEVILRCVPISNHLYFYWYRQILGQKVEFLVSFYNNEISEKSEIFDDQFSVERPDGSNFTLKIRSTKLEDSAMYFCASNVEGGYGYTFGSGTRLTVV.